The clone carrying this T cell receptor (beta chain) has only one observation. Antigen specificity is unknown. Some clones are missing from TCRdb's copy, which holds only in-frame ones; the method was immunoSEQ multiplex PCR. The table shows around 43,000 clones, with about 82% occurring only once. This entry comes from a study of T cell clones after liver transplantation. The wider study: TCRbeta sequencing after a pre-transplant mixed lymphocyte reaction identified graft-donor-reactive clones, later tracked in post-transplant blood. Tolerance: complete withdrawal held at least one year, liver enzymes staying within twice normal. Samples came pre-transplant, pre-randomization before withdrawal, and post-randomization after withdrawal ended. Study observations and caveats: These preliminary findings come from unstandardized post-transplant sampling times.

This CDR3 region has 14 residues. The germline V gene encodes CDR1 MNHNY and CDR2 SVGAGI (reference sequence). V shed 2 bases and J 2 bases; nucleotides not matched to a gene: 2. The receptor's source is a human patient who received a liver transplant. Some T cells may possibly be graft donor cells. This chain uses TRBV6-6 with TRBJ1-2; 7 bases fit TRBD1. Sample: CD4+ T cells from blood, taken 24 months after liver transplant. The CDR3 bases are TGTGCCAGCAGTTACCGGGACAGCAACTATGGCTACACCTTC. Amino acids: CASSYRDSNYGYTF.